Listed below are T cell receptor beta chains from one sample, sequenced in a study of T cell changes during pregnancy in multiple sclerosis. The repertoire was sequenced with immunoSEQ multiplex PCR; TCRdb's copy has only in-frame clones and lacks some. Of 80,000 or so clones detected, approximately 90% appear once; the ten largest clones hold roughly 1.4%. The sequenced sample was peripheral blood, obtained before pregnancy. Receptor source: a female donor with multiple sclerosis, enrolled in a pregnancy study. CDR3s include the opening cysteine and the closing phenylalanine or tryptophan. A D gene is named only where the DNA matches it firmly. Some rows have no size entry. The others give once, few or many, or a class for an expanded clone.

abundance	v_gene	j_gene	d_gene	CDR3nt	CDR3aa
.	TRBV10-1	TRBJ1-2	.	TGCGCCAGCAACGTAGGGGGAAACTATGGCTACACCTTC	CASNVGGNYGYTF
.	TRBV13	TRBJ2-2	.	TGTGCCAGCAGCTTAATTGAGGGGGGGCCTCCCACCGGGGAGCTGTTTTTT	CASSLIEGGPPTGELFF
.	TRBV5-4	TRBJ1-6	.	TGTGCCAGCAGCTTGGTTGGGAGCTATAATTCACCCCTCCACTTT	CASSLVGSYNSPLHF
.	TRBV30	TRBJ1-1	TRBD1	TGTGCCTGGAGGCGACAGGGGGCGGCTTTCTTT	CAWRRQGAAFF
.	TRBV19	TRBJ2-7	.	TGTGCCAGTAGTATAGGTCCCCTCTACGAGCAGTACTTC	CASSIGPLYEQYF
.	TRBV7-9	TRBJ2-1	.	TGTGCCAGCAGCCCAGGAAGAAATGAGCAGTTCTTC	CASSPGRNEQFF
once	TRBV7-3	TRBJ2-1	.	TGTGCCAGCAGCTTACGAGGAGGGCGGCTGTACAATGAGCAGTTCTTC	CASSLRGGRLYNEQFF
.	TRBV18	TRBJ2-1	TRBD1	TGTGCCAGCTCACAGGACAGGGGGCTCGACAATGAGCAGTTCTTC	CASSQDRGLDNEQFF
.	TRBV5-4	TRBJ1-1	.	TGTGCCAGCAGCTTGGCCAGGGCCTTGAACACTGAAGCTTTCTTT	CASSLARALNTEAFF
.	TRBV6-5	TRBJ2-3	.	TGTGCCAGCAGTTACTCGCGGGGCGCGGCAGATACGCAGTATTTT	CASSYSRGAADTQYF
.	TRBV4-2	TRBJ2-7	TRBD2	TGTGCCAGCAGCCAAGATTTGCTAGCGGGGACTCTCGAGCAGTACTTC	CASSQDLLAGTLEQYF
.	TRBV19	TRBJ2-7	.	TGTGCCAGTAGTCGAGGGCCCTCCTACGAGCAGTACTTC	CASSRGPSYEQYF
.	TRBV9	TRBJ2-1	.	TGTGCCAGCAGCGTAGAGATCAGGGGAGAGCAGTTCTTC	CASSVEIRGEQFF
.	TRBV6-1	TRBJ1-5	TRBD1	TGTGCCAGCAGTGCCTTATCAGGGGACAGAGCTTATCAGCCCCAGCATTTT	CASSALSGDRAYQPQHF
.	TRBV6-1	TRBJ1-4	TRBD1	TGTGCCAGCAGTCAAACTGGACAGGGGGGTGAAAAACTGTTTTTT	CASSQTGQGGEKLFF
.	TRBV29-1	TRBJ2-3	.	TGCAGCGTTCGGTCATATCCACAGGGCCGCACAGATACGCAGTATTTT	CSVRSYPQGRTDTQYF
.	TRBV4-1	TRBJ1-1	.	TGCGCCAGCAGCCAAGGGGGAACGGGGGGGGATAGTGACACTGAAGCTTTCTTT	CASSQGGTGGDSDTEAFF
.	TRBV5-1	TRBJ2-6	TRBD1	TGCGCCAGCAGCCTACAGGGGGCGCCGGGGGCCAACGTCCTGACTTTC	CASSLQGAPGANVLTF
.	TRBV11-2	TRBJ2-4	TRBD1	TGTGCCAGCAGTTCGAGACAGGGAAGTAAAAACATTCAGTACTTC	CASSSRQGSKNIQYF
.	TRBV19	TRBJ1-4	TRBD1	TGTGCCAGTAGTAGACAGGGCCTACGTGCAACTAATGAAAAACTGTTTTTT	CASSRQGLRATNEKLFF
.	TRBV7-9	TRBJ1-4	.	TGTGCCAGCAGCTTAGATTCGGAGCAAAAACTGTTTTTT	CASSLDSEQKLFF
.	TRBV9	TRBJ1-1	.	TGTGCCAGCAGCCCCGGACGGGGTGGTCTAGCGACTGAAGCTTTCTTT	CASSPGRGGLATEAFF
.	TRBV5-1	TRBJ1-1	.	TGCGCCAGCAGCTTGGGCAGGGCGAACACTGAAGCTTTCTTT	CASSLGRANTEAFF
.	TRBV9	TRBJ1-2	.	TGTGCCAGCAGCCCGGACTCTAACTATGGCTACACCTTC	CASSPDSNYGYTF
.	TRBV15	TRBJ1-1	.	TGTGCCACCAGCTTCGGACTCATGAACACTGAAGCTTTCTTT	CATSFGLMNTEAFF
.	TRBV19	TRBJ1-5	.	TGTGCCAGTAGTATAGTCACGGACAGCCTCAGGAGGCCCCAGCATTTT	CASSIVTDSLRRPQHF
.	TRBV10-1	TRBJ2-3	.	TGCGCCAGCAGCAAAGGAACAGGCTTCACAGATACGCAGTATTTT	CASSKGTGFTDTQYF
.	TRBV27	TRBJ1-1	.	TGTGCCAGCAGTTTAATGGCAGGGAATTTGGGCACTGAAGCTTTCTTT	CASSLMAGNLGTEAFF
.	TRBV10-3	TRBJ1-1	.	TGTGCCATCACCGCTGGCAGGAACACTGAAGCTTTCTTT	CAITAGRNTEAFF
once	TRBV7-7	TRBJ2-7	.	TGTGCTAGCAGCTCCAGACAGTACGAGCAGTACTTC	CASSSRQYEQYF
.	TRBV10-3	TRBJ1-5	TRBD1	TGTGCCATCAGTGAGTCCCGGACAGGGGAACAGCCCCAGCATTTT	CAISESRTGEQPQHF
.	TRBV29-1	TRBJ1-2	TRBD1	TGCAGCGTGGGAGGACAGGGATCTAACTATGGCTACACCTTC	CSVGGQGSNYGYTF
.	TRBV2	TRBJ2-1	.	TGTGCCAGCAGTTTCTACTCCTACAATGAGCAGTTCTTC	CASSFYSYNEQFF
.	TRBV7-8	TRBJ2-3	TRBD1	TGTGCCAGCAGCCCCCCCCTTAGGATGAGGGGGCCTCGGGATACGCAGTATTTT	CASSPPLRMRGPRDTQYF
.	TRBV4-1	TRBJ2-7	.	TGCGCCAGCAGCCAAGACATTTGGTGGACACCGAATTCCTACGAGCAGTACTTC	CASSQDIWWTPNSYEQYF
.	TRBV19	TRBJ2-7	TRBD1	TGTGCCAGTAGTCGTATGTTAAACAGGGGAATAGACGAGCAGTACTTC	CASSRMLNRGIDEQYF
.	TRBV21-1	TRBJ2-3	.	TGTGCCAGCAGCAAAGCGAGAGGCACAGATACGCAGTATTTT	CASSKARGTDTQYF
.	TRBV19	TRBJ1-4	TRBD1	TGTGCCAGTAGTGTACAGGGGGCGCTTGAAAAACTGTTTTTT	CASSVQGALEKLFF
.	TRBV19	TRBJ2-7	TRBD1	TGTGCCAGTAAGGGGGCGAATTACGAGCAGTACTTC	CASKGANYEQYF
once	TRBV6-6	TRBJ2-3	.	TGTGCCAGCAGTTACATTGCGGGGAGTCACGGTACGCAGTATTTT	CASSYIAGSHGTQYF
.	TRBV5-1	TRBJ1-1	.	TGCGCCAGCAGCTTGACAGATCTGAACACTGAAGCTTTCTTT	CASSLTDLNTEAFF
.	TRBV27	TRBJ1-2	TRBD1	TGTGCCAGCAGTCACAGGGGAGGAAATGGCTACACCTTC	CASSHRGGNGYTF
once	TRBV13	TRBJ1-2	.	TGTGCCAGCAGCTACTGGGACACATTTGACTTAGGCTACACCTTC	CASSYWDTFDLGYTF
once	TRBV7-8	TRBJ1-1	.	TGTGCCAGCAGCCCCTCTCGGACACCGCTGAACACTGAAGCTTTCTTT	CASSPSRTPLNTEAFF
.	TRBV30	TRBJ1-3	.	TGTGCCTGGGCCTCAGGTCGGGGAAACACCATATATTTT	CAWASGRGNTIYF
once	TRBV19	TRBJ2-2	.	TGTGCCAGTAGTGTGGGCCCAGGAGGCACCGGGGAGCTGTTTTTT	CASSVGPGGTGELFF
.	TRBV7-3	TRBJ2-2	TRBD2	TGTGCCAGCAGCTTAACGGCTAGCGGGGGGGCCGACGGGGAGCTGTTTTTT	CASSLTASGGADGELFF
.	TRBV6-6	TRBJ2-7	.	TGTGCCAGCAAGGGGGGGCCTTACGAGCAGTACTTC	CASKGGPYEQYF
.	TRBV7-9	TRBJ1-2	TRBD1	TGTGCCAGCAGCTACGGGACAGACTATGGCTACACCTTC	CASSYGTDYGYTF
once	TRBV30	TRBJ1-1	.	TGTGCCTGGAGTGTCCGGGGGGGCATGGGCACTGAAGCTTTCTTT	CAWSVRGGMGTEAFF
.	TRBV5-1	TRBJ1-5	TRBD1	TGCGCCAGCAGCTTGGGAGGGGGCGATCAGCCCCAGCATTTT	CASSLGGGDQPQHF
.	TRBV5-4	TRBJ2-3	TRBD2	TGTGCCAGCAGCGGCCTAGCGGCAGATACGCAGTATTTT	CASSGLAADTQYF
.	TRBV5-8	TRBJ1-6	.	TGTGCCAGCAGCTCCGGGGGTATCTATAATTCACCCCTCCACTTT	CASSSGGIYNSPLHF
.	TRBV5-1	TRBJ2-5	TRBD2	TGCGCCAGCAGCTTGACTAACGGGAGGGAGACCCAGTACTTC	CASSLTNGRETQYF
.	TRBV30	TRBJ1-5	TRBD1	TGTGCCTGGAGTTTTTCGGGGACAGGGGGCATTCAGCCCCAGCATTTT	CAWSFSGTGGIQPQHF